The TCR beta chain described here comes from a study of PD-1 blockade in classical Hodgkin lymphoma. Using immunoSEQ multiplex PCR, the repertoire was profiled, and TCRdb retains in-frame clones only, with some absent. The repertoire holds under 110,000 clones, 80% to 90% seen once, with 6.5% to 7.5% in the top ten. With regard to this clone: Its antigen is unknown.

V was trimmed by 4 bases and J by 5 bases, leaving 6 bases between them. The germline V gene has CDR1 SGDLS and CDR2 YYNGEE. CDR3 length: 12 residues. There was relapse after autologous stem cell transplantation in every patient, and there was variation in brentuximab vedotin exposure. Whole-study results and caveats: Similar baseline diversity was found in complete responders and newly diagnosed patients.

This specimen was peripheral blood mononuclear cells (PBMCs), taken before the second cycle of nivolumab. The rearrangement joins TRBV9 to TRBJ1-4, with D uncertain. This receptor was taken from a human donor with classical Hodgkin lymphoma. The CDR3 region has the DNA TGTGCCAGCAGCCCTACGAATGAAAAACTGTTTTTT. It is translated as CASSPTNEKLFF.